The clone carrying this T cell receptor beta chain came up a few times. The antigen remains undetermined. This CDR3 is built from 13 residues. Per germline, CDR1 SGHNT and CDR2 YENEEA. J lost 7 bases, V lost 7 bases, and 8 bases had no gene match. The sample is drawn from a study of tumor-infiltrating lymphocytes in primary liver carcinoma. Background on the study: Patients, male and female, were 30 to 69 years old.

TCR beta cDNA was made from 450 to 500 ng total RNA with a constant-region primer. Libraries covering TCR beta were generated through three nested multiplex PCR rounds (using a slightly modified ARM-PCR). TRBV1-TRBV30 forward and Cbeta reverse primers drove the first two roughly 10-cycle rounds. TCRdb itself ran the multiplex PCR reads through MiXCR, one entry per CDR3 protein. The sample includes 300,000 to 400,000 distinct CDR3 sequences, around 60% seen only once; the top ten take 5.5% to 8%. Germline DNA was extracted too, while blood RNA derived from unsorted whole blood. General study results and limits: Tumors had a top-250-clone fraction that was significantly higher than blood (p = 0.039). Researchers found tumor-adjacent and tumor-blood pairs overlapped less than tumor region pairs.

The receptor was isolated from a man aged 35-49 years with primary liver carcinoma and hepatitis B virus infection. V gene TRBV11-3 combines with J gene TRBJ2-7; the match to TRBD1 covers 9 bases. Specimen: peripheral blood. CDR3 sequence reads: CASNPRTGEEQYF. The CDR3, as DNA: TGTGCCAGCAACCCAAGGACAGGGGAGGAGCAGTACTTC.